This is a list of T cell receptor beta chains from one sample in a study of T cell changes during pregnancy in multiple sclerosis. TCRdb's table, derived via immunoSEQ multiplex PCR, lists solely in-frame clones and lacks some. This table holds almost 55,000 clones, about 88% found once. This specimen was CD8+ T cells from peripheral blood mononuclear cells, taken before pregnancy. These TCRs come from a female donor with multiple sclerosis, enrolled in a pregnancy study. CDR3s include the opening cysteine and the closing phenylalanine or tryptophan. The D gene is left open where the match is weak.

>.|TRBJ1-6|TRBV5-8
CASSLEENTYNSPLHF
TGTGCCAGCAGCTTGGAGGAGAACACCTATAATTCACCCCTCCACTTT
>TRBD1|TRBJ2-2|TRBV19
CASSVGQGSGELFF
TGTGCCAGTAGTGTGGGACAGGGGTCCGGGGAGCTGTTTTTT
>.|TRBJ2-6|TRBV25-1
CASSSHRSSGANVLTF
TGTGCCAGCAGTTCCCACAGGTCCTCTGGGGCCAACGTCCTGACTTTC
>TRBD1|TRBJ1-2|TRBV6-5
CASSLGQTYGYTF
TGTGCCAGCAGCCTGGGACAGACCTATGGCTACACCTTC
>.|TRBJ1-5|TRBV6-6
CASSHGTQGHQPQHF
TGTGCCAGCAGTCACGGGACACAGGGACATCAGCCCCAGCATTTT
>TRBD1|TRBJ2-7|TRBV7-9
CASSLGQALEQYF
TGTGCCAGCAGCTTGGGACAGGCTCTAGAGCAGTACTTC
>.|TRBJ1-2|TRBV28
CASSLSRVGGYTF
TGTGCCAGCAGCTTAAGCAGGGTCGGAGGCTACACCTTC
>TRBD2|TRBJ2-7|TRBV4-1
CASSQVVAGFSYEQYF
TGCGCCAGCAGCCAAGTTGTAGCGGGGTTCTCCTACGAGCAGTACTTC
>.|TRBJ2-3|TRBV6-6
CASSYPGAQDTQYF
TGTGCCAGCAGTTACCCGGGAGCCCAGGATACGCAGTATTTT
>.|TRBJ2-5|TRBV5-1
CASSLPSSVETQYF
TGCGCCAGCAGCTTGCCATCATCGGTCGAGACCCAGTACTTC
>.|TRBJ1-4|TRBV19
CASTDDRRNEKLFF
TGTGCCAGTACCGATGACAGACGAAATGAAAAACTGTTTTTT
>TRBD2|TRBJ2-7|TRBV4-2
CASSPRGLAGASSYEQYF
TGTGCCAGCAGCCCAAGGGGACTAGCGGGTGCAAGCTCCTACGAGCAGTACTTC
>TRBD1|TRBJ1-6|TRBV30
CAWDDRETSYNSPLHF
TGTGCCTGGGACGACAGGGAAACCTCCTATAATTCACCCCTCCACTTT
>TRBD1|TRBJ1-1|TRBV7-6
CASSLGPGGGTEAFF
TGTGCCAGCAGCTTAGGGCCAGGGGGAGGCACTGAAGCTTTCTTT
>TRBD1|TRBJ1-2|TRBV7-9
CASSLGTGLGGYTF
TGTGCCAGCAGCTTAGGGACAGGCTTAGGAGGCTACACCTTC
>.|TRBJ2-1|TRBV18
CASSPKYSYNEQFF
TGTGCCAGCTCACCTAAATACTCCTACAATGAGCAGTTCTTC
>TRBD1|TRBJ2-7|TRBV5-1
CASSFTWTGQHLQYSYEQYF
TGCGCCAGCAGCTTTACTTGGACAGGTCAACATCTCCAATACTCCTACGAGCAGTACTTC
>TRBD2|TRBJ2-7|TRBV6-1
CASSEMGGGYEQYF
TGTGCCAGCAGTGAAATGGGCGGGGGCTACGAGCAGTACTTC
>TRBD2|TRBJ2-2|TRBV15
CATSSGLAGGTGELFF
TGTGCCACCAGCAGTGGGCTAGCGGGGGGGACCGGGGAGCTGTTTTTT
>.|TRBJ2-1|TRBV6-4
CASSDSAYNEQFF
TGTGCCAGCAGTGACTCGGCTTACAATGAGCAGTTCTTC